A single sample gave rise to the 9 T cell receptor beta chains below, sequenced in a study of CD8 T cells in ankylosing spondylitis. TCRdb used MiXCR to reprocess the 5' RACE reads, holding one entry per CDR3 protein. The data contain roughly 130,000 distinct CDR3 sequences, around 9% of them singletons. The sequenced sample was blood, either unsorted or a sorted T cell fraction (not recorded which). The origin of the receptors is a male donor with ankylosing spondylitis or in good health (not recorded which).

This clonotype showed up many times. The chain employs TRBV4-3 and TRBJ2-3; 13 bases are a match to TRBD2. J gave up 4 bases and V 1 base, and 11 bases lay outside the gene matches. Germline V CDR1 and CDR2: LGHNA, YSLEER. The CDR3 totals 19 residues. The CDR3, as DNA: TGCGCCAGCAGCCAAGGATATAGAAGGACTAGCGGGAGCGCAGATACGCAGTATTTT. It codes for CASSQGYRRTSGSADTQYF.

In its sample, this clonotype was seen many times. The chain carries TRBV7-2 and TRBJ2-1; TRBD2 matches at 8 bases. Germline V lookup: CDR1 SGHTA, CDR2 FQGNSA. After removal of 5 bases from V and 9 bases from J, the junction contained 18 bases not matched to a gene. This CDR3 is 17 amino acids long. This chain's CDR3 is CASSPPRKAGVGSEQFF. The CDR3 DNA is TGTGCCAGCAGCCCCCCCCGGAAAGCGGGAGTTGGTAGTGAGCAGTTCTTC.

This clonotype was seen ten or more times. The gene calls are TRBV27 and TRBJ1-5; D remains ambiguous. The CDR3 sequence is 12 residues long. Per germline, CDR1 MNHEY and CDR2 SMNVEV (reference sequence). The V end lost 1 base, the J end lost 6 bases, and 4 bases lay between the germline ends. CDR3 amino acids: CASSLYGQPQHF. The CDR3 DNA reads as TGTGCCAGCAGTTTATACGGTCAGCCCCAGCATTTT.

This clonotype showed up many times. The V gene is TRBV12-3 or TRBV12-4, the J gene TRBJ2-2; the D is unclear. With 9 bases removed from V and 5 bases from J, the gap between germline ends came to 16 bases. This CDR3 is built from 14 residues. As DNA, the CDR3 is TGTGCCAGTTCTCCTCTTAGACGAACCGGGGAGCTGTTTTTT. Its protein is CASSPLRRTGELFF.

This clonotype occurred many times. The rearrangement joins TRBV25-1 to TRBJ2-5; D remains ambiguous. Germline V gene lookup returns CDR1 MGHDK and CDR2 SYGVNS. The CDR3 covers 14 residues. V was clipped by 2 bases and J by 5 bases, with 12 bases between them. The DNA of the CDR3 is TGTGCCAGCAGTGAACCCGGGCAGATGGAGACCCAGTACTTC. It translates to CASSEPGQMETQYF.

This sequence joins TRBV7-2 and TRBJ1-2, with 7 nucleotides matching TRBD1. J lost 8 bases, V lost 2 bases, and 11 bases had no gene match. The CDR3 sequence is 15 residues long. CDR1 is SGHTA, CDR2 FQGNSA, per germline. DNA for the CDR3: TGTGCCAGCAGCTTACACGGACAGGACGCAAGGGGCTACACCTTC. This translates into CASSLHGQDARGYTF.

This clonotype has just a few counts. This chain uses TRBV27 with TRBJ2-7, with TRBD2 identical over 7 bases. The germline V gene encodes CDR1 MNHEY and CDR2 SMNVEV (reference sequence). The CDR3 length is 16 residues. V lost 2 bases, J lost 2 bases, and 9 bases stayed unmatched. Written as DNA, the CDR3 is TGTGCCAGCAGTTTAAAAGGAGCGGGATACCCCTACGAGCAGTACTTC. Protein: CASSLKGAGYPYEQYF.

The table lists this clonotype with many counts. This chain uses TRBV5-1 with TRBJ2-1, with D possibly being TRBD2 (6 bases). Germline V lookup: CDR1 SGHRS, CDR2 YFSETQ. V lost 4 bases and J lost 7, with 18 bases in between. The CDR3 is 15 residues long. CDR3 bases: TGCGCCAGCAGCCGGAGCGGCGGGAATGGAAATGAGCAGTTCTTC. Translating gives CASSRSGGNGNEQFF.

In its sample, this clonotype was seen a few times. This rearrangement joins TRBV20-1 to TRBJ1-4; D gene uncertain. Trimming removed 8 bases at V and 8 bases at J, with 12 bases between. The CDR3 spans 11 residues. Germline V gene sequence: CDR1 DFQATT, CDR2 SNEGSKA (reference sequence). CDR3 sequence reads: CSSTLWEKLFF. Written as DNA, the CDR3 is TGCAGTAGCACCTTGTGGGAAAAACTGTTTTTT.